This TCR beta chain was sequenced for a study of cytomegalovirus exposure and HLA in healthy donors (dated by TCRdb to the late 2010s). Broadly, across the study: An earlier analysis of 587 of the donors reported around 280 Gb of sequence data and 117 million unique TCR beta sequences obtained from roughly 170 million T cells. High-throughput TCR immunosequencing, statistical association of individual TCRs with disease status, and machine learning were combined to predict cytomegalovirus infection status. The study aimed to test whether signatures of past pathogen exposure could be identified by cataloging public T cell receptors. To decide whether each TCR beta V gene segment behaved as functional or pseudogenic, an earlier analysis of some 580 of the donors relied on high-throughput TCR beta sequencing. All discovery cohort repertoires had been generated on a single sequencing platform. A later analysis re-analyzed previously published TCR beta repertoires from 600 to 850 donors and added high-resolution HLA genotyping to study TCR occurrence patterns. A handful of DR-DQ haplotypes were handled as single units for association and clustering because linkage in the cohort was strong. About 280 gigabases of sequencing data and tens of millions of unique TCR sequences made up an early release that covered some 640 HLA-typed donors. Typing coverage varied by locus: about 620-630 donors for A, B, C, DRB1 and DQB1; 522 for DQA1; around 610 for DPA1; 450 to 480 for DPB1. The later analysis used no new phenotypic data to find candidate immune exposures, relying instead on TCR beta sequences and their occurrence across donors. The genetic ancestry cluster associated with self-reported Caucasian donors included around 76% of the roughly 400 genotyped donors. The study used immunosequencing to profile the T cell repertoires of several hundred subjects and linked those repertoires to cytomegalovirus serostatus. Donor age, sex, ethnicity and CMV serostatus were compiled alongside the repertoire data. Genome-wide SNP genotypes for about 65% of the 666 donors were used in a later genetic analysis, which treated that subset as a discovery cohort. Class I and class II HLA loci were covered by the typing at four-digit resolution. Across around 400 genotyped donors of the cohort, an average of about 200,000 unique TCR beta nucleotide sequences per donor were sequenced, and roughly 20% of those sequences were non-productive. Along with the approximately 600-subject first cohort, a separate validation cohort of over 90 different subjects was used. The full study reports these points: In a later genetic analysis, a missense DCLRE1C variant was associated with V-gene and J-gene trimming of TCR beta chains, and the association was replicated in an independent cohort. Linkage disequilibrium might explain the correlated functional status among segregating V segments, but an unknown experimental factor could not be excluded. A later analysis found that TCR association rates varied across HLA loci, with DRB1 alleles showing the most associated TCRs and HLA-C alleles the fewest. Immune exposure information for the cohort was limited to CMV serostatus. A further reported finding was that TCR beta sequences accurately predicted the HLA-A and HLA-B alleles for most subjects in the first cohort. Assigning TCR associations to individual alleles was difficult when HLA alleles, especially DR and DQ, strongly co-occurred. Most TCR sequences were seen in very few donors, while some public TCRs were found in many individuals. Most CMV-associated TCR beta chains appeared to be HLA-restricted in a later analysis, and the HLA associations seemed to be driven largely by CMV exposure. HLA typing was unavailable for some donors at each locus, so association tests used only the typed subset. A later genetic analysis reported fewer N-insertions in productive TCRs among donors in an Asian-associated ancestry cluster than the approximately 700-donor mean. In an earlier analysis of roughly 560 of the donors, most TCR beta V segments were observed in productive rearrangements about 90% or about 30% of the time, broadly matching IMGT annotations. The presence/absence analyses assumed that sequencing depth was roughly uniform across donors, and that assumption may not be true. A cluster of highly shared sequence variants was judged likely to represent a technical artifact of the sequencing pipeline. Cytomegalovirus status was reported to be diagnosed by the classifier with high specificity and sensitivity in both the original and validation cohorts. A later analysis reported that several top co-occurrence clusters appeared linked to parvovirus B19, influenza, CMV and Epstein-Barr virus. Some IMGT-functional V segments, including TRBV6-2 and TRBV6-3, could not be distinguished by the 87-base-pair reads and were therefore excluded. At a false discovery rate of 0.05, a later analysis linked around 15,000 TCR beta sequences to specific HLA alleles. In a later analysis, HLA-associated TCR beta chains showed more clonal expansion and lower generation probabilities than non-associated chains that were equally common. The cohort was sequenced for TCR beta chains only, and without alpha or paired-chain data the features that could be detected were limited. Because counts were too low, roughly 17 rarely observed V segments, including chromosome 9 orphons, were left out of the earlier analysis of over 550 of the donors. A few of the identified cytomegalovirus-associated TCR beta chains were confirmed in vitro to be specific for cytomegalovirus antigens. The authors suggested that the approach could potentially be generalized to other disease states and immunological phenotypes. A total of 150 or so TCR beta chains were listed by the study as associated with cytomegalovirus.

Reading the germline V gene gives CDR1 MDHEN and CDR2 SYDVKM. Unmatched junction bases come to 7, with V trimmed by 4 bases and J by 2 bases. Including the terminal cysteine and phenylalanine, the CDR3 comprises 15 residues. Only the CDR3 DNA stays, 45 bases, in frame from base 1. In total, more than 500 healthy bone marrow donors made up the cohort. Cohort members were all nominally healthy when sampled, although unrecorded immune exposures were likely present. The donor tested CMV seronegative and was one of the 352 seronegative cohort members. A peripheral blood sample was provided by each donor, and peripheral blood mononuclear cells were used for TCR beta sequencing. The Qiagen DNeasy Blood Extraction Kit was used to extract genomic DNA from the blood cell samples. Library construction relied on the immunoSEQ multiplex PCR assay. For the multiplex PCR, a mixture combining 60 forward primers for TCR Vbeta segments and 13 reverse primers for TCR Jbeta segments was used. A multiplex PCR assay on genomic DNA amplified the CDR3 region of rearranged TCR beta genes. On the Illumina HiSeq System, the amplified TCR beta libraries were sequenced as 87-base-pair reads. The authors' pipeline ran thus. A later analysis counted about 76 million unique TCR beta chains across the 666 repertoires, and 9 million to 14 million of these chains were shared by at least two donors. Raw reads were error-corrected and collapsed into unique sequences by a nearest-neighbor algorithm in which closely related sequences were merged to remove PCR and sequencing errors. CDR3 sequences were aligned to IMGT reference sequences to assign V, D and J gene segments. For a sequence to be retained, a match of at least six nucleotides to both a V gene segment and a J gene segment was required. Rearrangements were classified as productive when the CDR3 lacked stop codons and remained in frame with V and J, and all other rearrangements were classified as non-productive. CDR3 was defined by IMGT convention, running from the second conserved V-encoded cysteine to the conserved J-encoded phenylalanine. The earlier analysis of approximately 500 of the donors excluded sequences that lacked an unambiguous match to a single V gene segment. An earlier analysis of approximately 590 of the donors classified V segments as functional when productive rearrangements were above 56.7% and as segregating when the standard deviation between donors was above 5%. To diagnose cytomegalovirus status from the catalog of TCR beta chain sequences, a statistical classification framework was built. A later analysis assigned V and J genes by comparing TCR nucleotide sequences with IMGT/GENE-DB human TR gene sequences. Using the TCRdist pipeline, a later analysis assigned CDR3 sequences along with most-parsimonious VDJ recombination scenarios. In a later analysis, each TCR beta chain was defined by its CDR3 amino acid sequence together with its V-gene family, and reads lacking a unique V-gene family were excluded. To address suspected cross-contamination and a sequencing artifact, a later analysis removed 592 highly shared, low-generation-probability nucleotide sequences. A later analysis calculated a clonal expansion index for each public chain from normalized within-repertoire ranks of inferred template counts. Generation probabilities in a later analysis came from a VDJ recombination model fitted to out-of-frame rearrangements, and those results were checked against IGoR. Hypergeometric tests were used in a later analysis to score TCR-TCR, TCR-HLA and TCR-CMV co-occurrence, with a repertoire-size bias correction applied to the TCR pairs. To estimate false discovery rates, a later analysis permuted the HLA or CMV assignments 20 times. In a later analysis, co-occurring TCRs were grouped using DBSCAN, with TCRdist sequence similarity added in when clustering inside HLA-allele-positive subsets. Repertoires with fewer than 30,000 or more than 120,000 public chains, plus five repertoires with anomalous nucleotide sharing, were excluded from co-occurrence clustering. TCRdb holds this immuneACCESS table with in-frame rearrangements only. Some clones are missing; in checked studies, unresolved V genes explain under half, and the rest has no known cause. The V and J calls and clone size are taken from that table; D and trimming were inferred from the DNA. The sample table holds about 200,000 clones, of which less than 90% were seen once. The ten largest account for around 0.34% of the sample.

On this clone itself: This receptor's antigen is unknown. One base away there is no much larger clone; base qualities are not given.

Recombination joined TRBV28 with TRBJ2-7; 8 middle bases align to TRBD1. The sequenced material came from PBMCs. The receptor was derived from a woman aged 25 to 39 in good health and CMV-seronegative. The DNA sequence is TGTGCCAGCAGTTCCCGGGACAGGATGCCCTACGAGCAGTACTTC. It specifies CASSSRDRMPYEQYF.